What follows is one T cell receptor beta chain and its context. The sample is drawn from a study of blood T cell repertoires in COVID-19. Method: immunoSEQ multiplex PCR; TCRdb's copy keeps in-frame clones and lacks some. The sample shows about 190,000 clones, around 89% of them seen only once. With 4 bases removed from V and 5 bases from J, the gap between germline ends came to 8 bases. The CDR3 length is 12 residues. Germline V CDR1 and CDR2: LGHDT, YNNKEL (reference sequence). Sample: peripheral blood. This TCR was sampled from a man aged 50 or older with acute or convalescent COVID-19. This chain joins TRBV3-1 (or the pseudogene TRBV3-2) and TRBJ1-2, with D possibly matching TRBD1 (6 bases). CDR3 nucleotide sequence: TGTGCCAGCAGCCCGACAGGTTATGGCTACACCTTC. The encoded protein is CASSPTGYGYTF.